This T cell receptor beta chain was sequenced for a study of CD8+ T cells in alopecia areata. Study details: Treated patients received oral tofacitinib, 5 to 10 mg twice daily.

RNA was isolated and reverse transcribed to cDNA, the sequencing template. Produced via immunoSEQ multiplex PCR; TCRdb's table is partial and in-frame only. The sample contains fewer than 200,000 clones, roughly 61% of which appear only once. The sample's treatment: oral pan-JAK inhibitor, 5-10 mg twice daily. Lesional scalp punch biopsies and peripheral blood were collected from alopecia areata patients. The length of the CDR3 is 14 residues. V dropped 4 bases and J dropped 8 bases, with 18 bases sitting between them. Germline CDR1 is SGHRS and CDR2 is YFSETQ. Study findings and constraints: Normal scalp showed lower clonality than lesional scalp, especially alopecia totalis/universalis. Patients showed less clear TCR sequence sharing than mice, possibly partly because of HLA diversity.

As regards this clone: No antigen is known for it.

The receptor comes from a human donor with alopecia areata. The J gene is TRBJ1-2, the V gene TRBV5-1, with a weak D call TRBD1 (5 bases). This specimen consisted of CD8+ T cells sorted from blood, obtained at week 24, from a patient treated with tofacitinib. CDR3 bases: TGCGCCAGCAGCACCGATGACAGCCCAGACGGCTACACCTTC. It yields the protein CASSTDDSPDGYTF.